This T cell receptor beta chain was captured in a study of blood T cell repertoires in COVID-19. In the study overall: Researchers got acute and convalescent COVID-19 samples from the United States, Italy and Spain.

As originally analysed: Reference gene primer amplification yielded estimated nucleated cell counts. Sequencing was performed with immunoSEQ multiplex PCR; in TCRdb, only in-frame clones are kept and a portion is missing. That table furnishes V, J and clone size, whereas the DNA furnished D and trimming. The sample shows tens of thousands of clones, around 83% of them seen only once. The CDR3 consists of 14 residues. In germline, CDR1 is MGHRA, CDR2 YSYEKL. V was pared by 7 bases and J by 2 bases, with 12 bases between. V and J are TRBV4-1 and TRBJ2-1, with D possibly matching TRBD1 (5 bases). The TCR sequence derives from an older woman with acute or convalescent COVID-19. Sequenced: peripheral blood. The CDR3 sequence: CASTQEGAYNEQFF. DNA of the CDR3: TGCGCCAGCACCCAGGAAGGGGCCTACAATGAGCAGTTCTTC.